The 21 T cell receptor beta chains given below trace back to one sample, sequenced in a study of cytomegalovirus exposure and HLA in healthy donors. In the PCR, 60 Vbeta and 13 Jbeta primers were used. Produced via immunoSEQ multiplex PCR; TCRdb's table is partial and in-frame only. The data hold 120,000 to 150,000 clones, with roughly 87% observed a single time. Sequenced input: PBMCs. The receptors derive from a man aged 25-40 years in good health and CMV-seropositive.

J is TRBJ2-7 and V is TRBV5-6; 10 bases line up with TRBD2. This CDR3 contains 14 residues. Germline CDR1 SGHDT, CDR2 YYEEEE. Trimming removed 5 bases from V and 1 base from J; junction bases left unmatched: 3. CDR3 amino acids: CASRPSGGSYEQYF. CDR3 coding DNA: TGTGCCAGCAGACCTAGCGGGGGTTCCTACGAGCAGTACTTC.

In this sample, this clone turned up a few times. The CDR3 protein is CASRGGNRETQYF. The CDR3 DNA sequence: TGTGCCAGCAGAGGGGGCAATCGAGAGACCCAGTACTTC. The J gene is TRBJ2-5, the V gene TRBV27; 7 bases fit TRBD1. The CDR3 contains 13 residues. The ends lost 6 bases at V and 4 bases at J; junction bases unmatched: 5. The germline V gene encodes CDR1 MNHEY and CDR2 SMNVEV (reference sequence).

This clone occurred a few times. This chain uses TRBV7-9 with TRBJ1-2; possibly TRBD1 for D (5 bases). V was shortened by 3 bases and J by 6 bases, with 8 bases between the two germline ends. The CDR3 has 12 residues. The germline gives CDR1 SEHNR, CDR2 FQNEAQ (reference sequence). CDR3 protein: CASSLTAHGYTF. CDR3 DNA sequence: TGTGCCAGCAGCTTGACAGCCCATGGCTACACCTTC.

This chain connects TRBV6-5 to TRBJ1-4, with 7 nucleotides matching TRBD1. Germline CDR1 and CDR2: MNHEY and SVGAGI. The CDR3 extends over 14 amino acids. With 3 bases clipped from V and 8 bases from J, the junction kept 6 bases outside the gene matches. The CDR3, as DNA: TGTGCCAGCAGTTATGACAGGGCCGCGGAAAAACTGTTTTTT. It yields the protein CASSYDRAAEKLFF.

The chain employs TRBV29-1 and TRBJ2-1; 8 bases fit TRBD2. The J segment lost 7 bases and the V segment lost 4 bases, leaving 6 bases of the junction unmatched. From germline, CDR1 is SQVTM and CDR2 ANQGSEA. The CDR3 sequence is 13 residues long. In nucleotides, the CDR3 is TGCAGCGTTGTTGCGGGGGGAGGTAATGAGCAGTTCTTC. This gives the protein CSVVAGGGNEQFF.

The chain joins TRBV28 to TRBJ2-7; perhaps TRBD2 as D (5 bases). Germline V gene sequence: CDR1 MDHEN, CDR2 SYDVKM. Trimming pared 6 bases from V and 0 bases from J, leaving 15 bases between. The CDR3 contains 15 residues. The CDR3 coding sequence is TGTGCCAGCAGACTCCCCGGGATAAGCTCCTACGAGCAGTACTTC. Its protein product is CASRLPGISSYEQYF. Supplemented by reference TRBV28 and TRBJ2-7, the full variable domain reads DVKVTQSSRYLVKRTGEKVFLECVQDMDHENMFWYRQDPGLGLRLIYFSYDVKMKEKGDIPEGYSVSREKKERFSLILESASTNQTSMYLCASRLPGISSYEQYFGPGTRLTVT.

The V call is TRBV16, the J call TRBJ1-1; 9 positions agree with TRBD1. Losses at the gene ends were 5 bases for V and 3 bases for J; bases not matched to a gene: 7. CDR3 length equals 15 residues. Looked up from germline, CDR1 is KGHSY and CDR2 is FQNENV. The CDR3 reads CASSKLQGADTEAFF. The CDR3 DNA is TGTGCCAGCAGCAAACTACAGGGGGCGGACACTGAAGCTTTCTTT.

V and J are TRBV7-2 and TRBJ2-1, with no clear D. CDR1 and CDR2 from the germline V gene are SGHTA and FQGNSA. The CDR3 is 15 residues long. V gave up 2 bases and J gave up 2 bases, with 10 bases separating them. CDR3 nucleotide sequence: TGTGCCAGCAGCTTATGGCTAGAAGCCTACAATGAGCAGTTCTTC. Translation: CASSLWLEAYNEQFF.

This clone appeared a single time. The V and J genes are TRBV4-3 and TRBJ2-7; D is perhaps TRBD2 (6 bases). The V end was cut by 1 base, the J end by 3 bases, with 13 bases between. CDR3 size: 15 residues. Germline loops: CDR1 LGHNA, CDR2 YSLEER. Written as DNA, the CDR3 is TGCGCCAGCAGCCAAGGTACGGGGGAATTCTACGAGCAGTACTTC. Its protein product is CASSQGTGEFYEQYF.

The chain has TRBV18 and TRBJ1-5, with a tentative D call TRBD1 (6 bases). With 0 bases removed from V and 6 bases from J, the gap between germline ends came to 9 bases. This CDR3 has 14 residues. Per germline, CDR1 KGHSH and CDR2 LQKENI. The CDR3 here is CASSPPGAGQPQHF. The CDR3 DNA reads as TGTGCCAGCTCACCACCGGGGGCGGGTCAGCCCCAGCATTTT.

This sequence joins TRBV7-2 and TRBJ2-5, with D tentatively TRBD1 (6 bases). The better agreement between TRBJ2-7 and the DNA end casts doubt on the J call. This CDR3 comprises 14 residues. CDR1 is SGHTA, CDR2 FQGNSA, per germline. CDR3 DNA: TGTGCCAGCAGCTTAGGACAGGCCTTCTACGAGCAGTACTTC. It encodes CASSLGQAFYEQYF.

This chain connects TRBV7-2 to TRBJ2-3; 12 bases match TRBD2. Germline-derived CDR1 and CDR2 are SGHTA and FQGNSA. This CDR3 has 14 amino acids. The junction had 2 bases not matched to a gene; V was cut back by 5 bases and J by 5 bases. The CDR3 sequence is CASSKGLAGDTQYF. CDR3 DNA: TGTGCCAGCAGCAAGGGACTAGCGGGAGATACGCAGTATTTT.

CDR3 in DNA: TGTGCCAGCAGTGATTTAAGGAGGGGTATCATGAACACTGAAGCTTTCTTT. This gives the protein CASSDLRRGIMNTEAFF. The rearrangement links TRBV6-1 to TRBJ1-1, with D perhaps TRBD1 (5 bases). The CDR3 contains 17 residues. V lost 3 bases, J lost 0 bases, and 17 bases lay in between. CDR1 and CDR2 (germline): MNHNS, SASEGT.

The rearrangement joins TRBV7-8 to TRBJ2-1, with 7 bases that match TRBD2. Germline V gene data show CDR1 as SGHVS and CDR2 as FQNEAQ. V dropped 2 bases and J dropped 4; count of bases not matched to a gene: 2. The CDR3 totals 14 residues. CDR3 protein: CASSLTGGYNEQFF. Here the CDR3 DNA reads TGTGCCAGCAGCTTAACGGGGGGATACAATGAGCAGTTCTTC. Based on the CDR3 plus reference TRBV7-8 and TRBJ2-1, the full variable domain is GAGVSQSPRYKVAKRGQDVALRCDPISGHVSLFWYQQALGQGPEFLTYFQNEAQLDKSGLPSDRFFAERPEGSVSTLKIQRTQQEDSAVYLCASSLTGGYNEQFFGPGTRLTVL.

The chain links TRBV13 to TRBJ1-2; 7 nucleotides match TRBD1. With V trimmed by 6 bases and J by 6 bases, 13 bases remained unmatched. The germline V gene encodes CDR1 PRHDT and CDR2 FYEKMQ (reference sequence). The CDR3 has 15 residues. The CDR3: CASSPNRGRQDGYTF. The CDR3 nucleotides read TGTGCCAGCAGTCCGAACAGGGGAAGGCAGGATGGCTACACCTTC.

The chain carries TRBV4-2 and TRBJ2-1, with 8 bases that match TRBD2. The CDR3 contains 17 residues. Germline CDR1 and CDR2: LGHNA and YNFKEQ. The junction had 11 bases not matched to a gene; V was cut back by 1 base and J by 6 bases. The CDR3 reads CASSQVKLAESPNEQFF. In nucleotides, the CDR3 is TGTGCCAGCAGCCAAGTAAAACTAGCGGAGTCCCCCAATGAGCAGTTCTTC.

The chain uses TRBV7-2 and TRBJ2-1; 13 bases agree with TRBD2. The germline V gene has CDR1 SGHTA and CDR2 FQGNSA. Trimming took 5 bases from V and 3 from J; bases not matched to a gene: 4. The CDR3 length is 16 residues. CDR3 in DNA: TGTGCCAGCAGCCTAGGACTAGCGGGAGTCTACAATGAGCAGTTCTTC. Translating gives CASSLGLAGVYNEQFF.

This clone was counted between two and nine times. The rearrangement links TRBV27 to TRBJ2-5; weak D call: TRBD2 (6 bases). The J call is uncertain, as TRBJ2-7 better fits the DNA end. CDR1 is MNHEY, CDR2 SMNVEV, per germline (reference sequence). This CDR3 comprises 14 residues. For the CDR3, the DNA is TGTGCCAGCAGTTTAACCCTGGGGGGATACGAGCAGTACTTC. This encodes CASSLTLGGYEQYF.

This clone came up a few times. This chain joins TRBV14 and TRBJ1-5, with TRBD1 identical over 8 bases. Germline assignment: CDR1 SGHDN and CDR2 FVKESK. Trimming removed 4 bases from V and 1 base from J; junction bases left unmatched: 6. CDR3 length equals 16 residues. The CDR3 DNA sequence: TGTGCCAGCAGCCCTCAGGGGGCCTGGAGCAATCAGCCCCAGCATTTT. Translation gives CASSPQGAWSNQPQHF.

The chain joins TRBV28 to TRBJ2-7, with D perhaps matching TRBD2 (6 bases). CDR1 is MDHEN and CDR2 is SYDVKM in the germline V gene. There are 12 residues in the CDR3. Trimming took off 4 bases at V and 4 bases at J, with 8 bases between the two ends. The CDR3 sequence is CASSSRGYEQYF. The DNA for the CDR3 is TGTGCCAGCAGTTCACGGGGGTACGAGCAGTACTTC.

The chain links TRBV2 to TRBJ2-5; 9 bases line up with TRBD2. Trimming at V came to 10 bases and at J to 4 bases, leaving 13 bases not matched to a gene. CDR1 is SNHLY and CDR2 is FYNNEI in the germline V gene. The CDR3 consists of 15 residues. In DNA form, the CDR3 reads TGTGCCACCGAAGGGGTCGGGACTAGCACAGAGACCCAGTACTTC. Residues: CATEGVGTSTETQYF.